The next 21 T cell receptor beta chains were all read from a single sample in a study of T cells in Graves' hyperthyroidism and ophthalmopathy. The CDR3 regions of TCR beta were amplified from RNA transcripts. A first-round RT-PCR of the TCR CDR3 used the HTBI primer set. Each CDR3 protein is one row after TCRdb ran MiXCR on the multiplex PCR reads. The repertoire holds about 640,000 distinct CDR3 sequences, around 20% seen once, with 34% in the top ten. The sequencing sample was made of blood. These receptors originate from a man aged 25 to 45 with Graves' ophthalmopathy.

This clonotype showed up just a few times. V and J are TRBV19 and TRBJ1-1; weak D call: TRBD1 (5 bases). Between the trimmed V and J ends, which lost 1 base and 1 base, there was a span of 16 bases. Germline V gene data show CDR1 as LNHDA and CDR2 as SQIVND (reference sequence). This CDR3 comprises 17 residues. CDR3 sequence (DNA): TGTGCCAGTAGTATAGGGGGACGATGGGAGGCGAACACTGAAGCTTTCTTT. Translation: CASSIGGRWEANTEAFF. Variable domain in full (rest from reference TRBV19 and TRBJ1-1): DGGITQSPKYLFRKEGQNVTLSCEQNLNHDAMYWYRQDPGQGLRLIYYSQIVNDFQKGDIAEGYSVSREKKESFPLTVTSAQKNPTAFYLCASSIGGRWEANTEAFFGQGTRLTVV.

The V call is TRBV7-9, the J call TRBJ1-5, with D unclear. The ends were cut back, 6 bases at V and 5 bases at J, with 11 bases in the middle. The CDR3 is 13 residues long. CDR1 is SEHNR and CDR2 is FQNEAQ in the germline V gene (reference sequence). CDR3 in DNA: TGTGCCAGCAGTCGGCAGGTGGATCAGCCCCAGCATTTT. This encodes CASSRQVDQPQHF.

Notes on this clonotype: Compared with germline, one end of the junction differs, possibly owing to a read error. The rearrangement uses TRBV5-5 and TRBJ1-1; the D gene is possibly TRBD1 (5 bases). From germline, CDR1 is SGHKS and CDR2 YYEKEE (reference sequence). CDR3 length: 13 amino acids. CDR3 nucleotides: TGCGCCACCAGGGCCCCCAGGAACACTGAAGCTTTCTTT. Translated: CATRAPRNTEAFF.

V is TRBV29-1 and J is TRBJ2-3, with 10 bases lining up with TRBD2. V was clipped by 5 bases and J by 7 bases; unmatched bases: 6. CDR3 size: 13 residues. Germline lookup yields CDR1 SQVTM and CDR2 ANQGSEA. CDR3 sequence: CSVLLAGLNTQYF. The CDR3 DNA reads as TGCAGCGTTCTACTAGCGGGATTAAATACGCAGTATTTT.

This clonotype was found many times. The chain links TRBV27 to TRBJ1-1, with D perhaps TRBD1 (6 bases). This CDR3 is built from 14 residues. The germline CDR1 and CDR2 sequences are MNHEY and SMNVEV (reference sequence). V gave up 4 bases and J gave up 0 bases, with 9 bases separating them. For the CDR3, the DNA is TGTGCCAGCAGTTCCAGGGGAATGAACACTGAAGCTTTCTTT. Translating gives CASSSRGMNTEAFF.

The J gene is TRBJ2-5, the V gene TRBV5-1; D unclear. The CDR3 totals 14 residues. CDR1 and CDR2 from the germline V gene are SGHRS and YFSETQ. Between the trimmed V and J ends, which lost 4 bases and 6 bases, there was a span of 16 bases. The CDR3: CASSQDMERQTQYF. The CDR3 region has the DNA TGCGCCAGCAGCCAGGATATGGAAAGGCAGACCCAGTACTTC.

This CDR3 reads CASSTRDRGGYTF. CDR3 nucleotides: TGTGCCAGCAGCACCCGGGACAGGGGCGGCTACACCTTC. The chain joins TRBV9 to TRBJ1-2; 10 bases map to TRBD1. The trim removed 4 bases at V and 8 bases at J, leaving 5 bases unmatched. Per the germline V gene, CDR1 is SGDLS and CDR2 is YYNGEE. This CDR3 spans 13 amino acids.

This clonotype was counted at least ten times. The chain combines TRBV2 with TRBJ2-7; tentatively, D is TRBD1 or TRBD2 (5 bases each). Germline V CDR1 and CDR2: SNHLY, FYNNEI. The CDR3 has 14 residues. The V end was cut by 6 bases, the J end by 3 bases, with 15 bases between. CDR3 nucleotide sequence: TGTGCCAGCAGAGCCGGGACGGGCAGCTACGAGCAGTACTTC. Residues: CASRAGTGSYEQYF.

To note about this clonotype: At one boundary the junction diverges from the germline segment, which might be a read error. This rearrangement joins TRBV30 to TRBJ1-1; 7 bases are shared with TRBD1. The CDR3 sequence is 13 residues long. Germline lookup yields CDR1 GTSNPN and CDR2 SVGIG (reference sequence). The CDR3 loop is CAWSIGGRYETFF. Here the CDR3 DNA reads TGTGCCTGGAGTATAGGGGGCCGCTATGAAACTTTCTTT.

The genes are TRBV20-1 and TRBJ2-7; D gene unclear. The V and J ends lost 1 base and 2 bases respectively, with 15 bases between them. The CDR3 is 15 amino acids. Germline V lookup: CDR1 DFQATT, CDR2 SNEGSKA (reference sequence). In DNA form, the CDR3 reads TGCAGTGCTAGAGTTTTTGCAGTGATGACCTACGAGCAGTACTTC. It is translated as CSARVFAVMTYEQYF.

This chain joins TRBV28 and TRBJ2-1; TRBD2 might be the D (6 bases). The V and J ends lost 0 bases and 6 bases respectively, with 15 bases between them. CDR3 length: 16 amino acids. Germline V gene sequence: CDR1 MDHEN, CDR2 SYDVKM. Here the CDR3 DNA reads TGTGCCAGCAGTTTATGGAGACTAGACTCCGGCAATGAGCAGTTCTTC. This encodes CASSLWRLDSGNEQFF. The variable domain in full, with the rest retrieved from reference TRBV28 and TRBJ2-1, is DVKVTQSSRYLVKRTGEKVFLECVQDMDHENMFWYRQDPGLGLRLIYFSYDVKMKEKGDIPEGYSVSREKKERFSLILESASTNQTSMYLCASSLWRLDSGNEQFFGPGTRLTVL.

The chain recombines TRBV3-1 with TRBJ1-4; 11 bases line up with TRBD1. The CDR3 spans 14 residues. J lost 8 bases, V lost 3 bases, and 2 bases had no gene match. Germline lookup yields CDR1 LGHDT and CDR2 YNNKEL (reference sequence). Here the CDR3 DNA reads TGTGCCAGCAGCCAGGGACAGGGGGAGGAAAAACTGTTTTTT. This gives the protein CASSQGQGEEKLFF. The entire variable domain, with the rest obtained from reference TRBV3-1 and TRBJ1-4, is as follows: DTAVSQTPKYLVTQMGNDKSIKCEQNLGHDTMYWYKQDSKKFLKIMFSYNNKELIINETVPNRFSPKSPDKAHLNLHINSLELGDSAVYFCASSQGQGEEKLFFGSGTQLSVL.

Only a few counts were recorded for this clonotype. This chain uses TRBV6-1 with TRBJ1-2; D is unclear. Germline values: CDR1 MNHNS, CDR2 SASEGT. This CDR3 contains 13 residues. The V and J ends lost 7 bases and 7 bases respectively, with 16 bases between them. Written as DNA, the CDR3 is TGTGCCAGCATGGCAGAGAGGGATCGTGGCTACACCTTC. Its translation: CASMAERDRGYTF.

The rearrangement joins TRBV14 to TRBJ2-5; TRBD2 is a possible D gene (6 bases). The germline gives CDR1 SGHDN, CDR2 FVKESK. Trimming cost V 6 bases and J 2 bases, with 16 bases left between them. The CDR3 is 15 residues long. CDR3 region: CASRHTGGKQETQYF. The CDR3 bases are TGTGCCAGCAGACACACCGGGGGTAAACAAGAGACCCAGTACTTC. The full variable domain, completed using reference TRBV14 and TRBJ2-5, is EAGVTQFPSHSVIEKGQTVTLRCDPISGHDNLYWYRRVMGKEIKFLLHFVKESKQDESGMPNNRFLAERTGGTYSTLKVQPAELEDSGVYFCASRHTGGKQETQYFGPGTRLLVL.

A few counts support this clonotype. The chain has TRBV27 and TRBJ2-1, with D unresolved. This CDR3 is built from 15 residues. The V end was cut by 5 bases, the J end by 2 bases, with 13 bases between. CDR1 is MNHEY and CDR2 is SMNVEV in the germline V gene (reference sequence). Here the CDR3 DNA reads TGTGCCAGCAGTCCCTCGGCTGGGCCCTACAATGAGCAGTTCTTC. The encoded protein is CASSPSAGPYNEQFF.

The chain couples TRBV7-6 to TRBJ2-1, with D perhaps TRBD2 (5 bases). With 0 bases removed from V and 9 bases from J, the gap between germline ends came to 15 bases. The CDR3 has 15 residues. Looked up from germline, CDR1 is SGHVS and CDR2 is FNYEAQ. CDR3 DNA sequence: TGTGCCAGCAGCTTAGCGGTGGGAATAGAGGGTGAGCAGTTCTTC. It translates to CASSLAVGIEGEQFF.

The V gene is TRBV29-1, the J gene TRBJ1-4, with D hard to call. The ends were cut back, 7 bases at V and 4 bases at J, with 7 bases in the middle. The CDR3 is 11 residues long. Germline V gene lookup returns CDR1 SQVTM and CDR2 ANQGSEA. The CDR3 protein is CSGGNNEKLFF. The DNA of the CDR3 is TGCAGCGGTGGAAATAATGAAAAACTGTTTTTT. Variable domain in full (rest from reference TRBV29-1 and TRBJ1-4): SAVISQKPSRDICQRGTSLTIQCQVDSQVTMMFWYRQQPGQSLTLIATANQGSEATYESGFVIDKFPISRPNLTFSTLTVSNMSPEDSSIYLCSGGNNEKLFFGSGTQLSVL.

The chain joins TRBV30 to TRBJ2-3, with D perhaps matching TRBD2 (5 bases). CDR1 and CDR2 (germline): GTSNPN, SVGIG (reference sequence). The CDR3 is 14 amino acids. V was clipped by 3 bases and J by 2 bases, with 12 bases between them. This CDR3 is CAWSPAVNTDTQYF. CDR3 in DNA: TGTGCCTGGAGCCCAGCGGTAAACACAGATACGCAGTATTTT.

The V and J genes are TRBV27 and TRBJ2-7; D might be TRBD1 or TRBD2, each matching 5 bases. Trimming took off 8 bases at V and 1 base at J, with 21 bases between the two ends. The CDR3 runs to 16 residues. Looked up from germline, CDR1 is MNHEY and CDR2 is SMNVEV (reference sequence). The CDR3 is CASRQFLRGSSYEQYF. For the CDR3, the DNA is TGTGCCAGCCGACAATTCCTCCGGGGCTCATCCTACGAGCAGTACTTC.

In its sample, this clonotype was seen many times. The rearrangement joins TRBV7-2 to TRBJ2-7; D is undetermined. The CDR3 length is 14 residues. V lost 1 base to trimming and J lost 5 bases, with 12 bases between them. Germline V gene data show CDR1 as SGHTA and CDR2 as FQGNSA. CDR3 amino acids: CASSLGVGGNEQYF. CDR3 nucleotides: TGTGCCAGCAGCTTAGGGGTGGGCGGCAACGAGCAGTACTTC.

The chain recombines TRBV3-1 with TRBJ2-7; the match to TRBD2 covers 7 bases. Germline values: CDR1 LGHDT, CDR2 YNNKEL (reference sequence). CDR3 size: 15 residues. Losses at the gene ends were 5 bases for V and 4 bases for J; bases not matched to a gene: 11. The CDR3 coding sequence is TGTGCCAGCAGCTCCCGGGGACTATTACCTTACGAGCAGTACTTC. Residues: CASSSRGLLPYEQYF.